This T cell receptor beta chain stems from a study of graft-versus-host responses after intestinal transplantation. Libraries were prepared by immunoSEQ multiplex PCR; TCRdb keeps only in-frame clonotypes and omits some of them. Of some 90,000 clones in the sample, around 90% were seen once. Study-wide findings and caveats: Early post-transplant HvG declines tracked with peak circulating GvH clone levels.

As regards this clone: Its matching antigen is unknown.

From germline, CDR1 is SNHLY and CDR2 FYNNEI. The length of the CDR3 is 19 residues. The trim removed 4 bases at V and 4 bases at J, leaving 22 bases unmatched. The gene calls are TRBV2 and TRBJ2-7, with 7 bases that match TRBD2. This material consisted of unstimulated CD8+ T cells sorted from spleen or lymph node cells, taken before intestinal transplant. This TCR came from a human donor who received an intestinal transplant. The CDR3 is CASSGPLADTTPDIYEQYF. CDR3 coding DNA: TGTGCCAGCAGTGGCCCCCTAGCGGATACCACCCCGGATATATACGAGCAGTACTTC.